The following is a TCR beta chain sequence with its context. Its antigen remains unidentified. This specimen belongs to a study of human T cells and chemical hapten exposure. Turning to the study itself: It was small differences in pooled library volume that mainly caused per-sample TCR yields to vary.

Time point given: healthy volunteer bleed at 6 weeks. Unfractionated whole blood yielded the extracted total RNA. The library attached unique molecular identifiers to individual cDNA molecules. Under the authors' procedure: Sample-level TCR yields exhibited a median of about 96,000, with a range of about 23,224 to 700,000. TCRdb reprocessed the RACE reads with MiXCR, giving one entry per CDR3 protein. It is TCRdb's table, rather than the study itself, that gives the V and J calls and clone size. The repertoire includes 40,000 to 45,000 distinct CDR3 sequences, around 3.4% of them detected once, and roughly 5.9% sits in the top ten. Study results and limitations: TCRs at a frequency above 1 in 1000 stayed unchanged with DPC sensitization.

The CDR3 extends over 14 amino acids. V was pared by 5 bases and J by 5 bases, with 12 bases between. The chain combines TRBV12-3 or TRBV12-4 with TRBJ1-4; D is uncertain. The source of this sequence is a human donor in good health. Some clones in this sample may be carry-over from other donors' samples. Sequencing was performed on whole blood. The CDR3 protein is CASSPRTQNEKLFF. Written as DNA, the CDR3 is TGTGCCAGCAGTCCAAGGACGCAAAATGAAAAACTGTTTTTT.